Presented here are 13 T cell receptor beta chains from one specimen sequenced in a study of a mutant IDH1 vaccine in newly diagnosed glioma. Their antigens are not known. Time point defined: week 11, during vaccination. The study gave 300 ug of mutant IDH1 20-mer peptide per vaccine dose, with topical imiquimod. The protocol was immunoSEQ multiplex PCR, while the TCRdb copy is restricted to in-frame clones and leaves out a portion. The sample includes about 61,000 clones, about four fifths of them seen just once. The sample was PBMCs, taken from a glioma patient whose treatment included an IDH1 peptide vaccine. These receptor sequences come from a man between 50 and 59 years old with glioma.

The genes are TRBV11-2 and TRBJ2-1; 7 nucleotides line up with TRBD1. V shed 5 bases and J 7 bases; nucleotides not matched to a gene: 8. In germline, CDR1 is SGHAT, CDR2 FQNNGV. This CDR3 comprises 14 residues. The chain's CDR3 is CASSPTGPANEQFF. The CDR3 region has the DNA TGTGCCAGCAGCCCGACAGGGCCGGCGAATGAGCAGTTCTTC.

This clone was detected only once. The chain carries TRBV11-2 and TRBJ2-5; D is perhaps TRBD1 (6 bases). The ends were cut back, 3 bases at V and 5 bases at J, with 13 bases in the middle. This CDR3 spans 14 amino acids. In germline, CDR1 is SGHAT, CDR2 FQNNGV. CDR3 nucleotides: TGTGCCAGCAGCTTGCTTCAGGGGTGGGAGACCCAGTACTTC. As protein: CASSLLQGWETQYF.

The chain uses TRBV10-3 and TRBJ2-1; D call uncertain. The V end was cut by 3 bases, the J end by 4 bases, with 4 bases between. CDR1 is ENHRY, CDR2 SYGVKD, per germline. This CDR3 contains 12 residues. The DNA of the CDR3 is TGTGCCATCAGTGACGGGTACAATGAGCAGTTCTTC. Translating gives CAISDGYNEQFF.

The chain is built from TRBV5-6 and TRBJ1-2, with 7 bases that match TRBD1. The trim removed 1 base at V and 4 bases at J, leaving 4 bases unmatched. Per germline, CDR1 SGHDT and CDR2 YYEEEE. This CDR3 has 14 residues. The DNA of the CDR3 is TGTGCCAGCAGCTTGAAGGGGGCGAGCTATGGCTACACCTTC. Protein sequence: CASSLKGASYGYTF.

Only one count was recorded for this clone. V is TRBV29-1 and J is TRBJ2-6, with unresolved D. Germline V gene data show CDR1 as SQVTM and CDR2 as ANQGSEA. V gave up 5 bases and J gave up 4 bases, with 9 bases separating them. CDR3 size: 13 residues. The CDR3 protein is CSVRAAGANVLTF. In DNA form, the CDR3 reads TGCAGCGTTAGGGCGGCCGGGGCCAACGTCCTGACTTTC.

The CDR3 nucleotides are TGCAGTGCTAAGATGGAGTGGGAAGCTTTCTTT. Encoded protein: CSAKMEWEAFF. The chain uses TRBV20-1 and TRBJ1-1, with D unclear. Trimming took off 4 bases at V and 8 bases at J, with 11 bases between the two ends. The CDR3 sequence is 11 residues long. Germline-derived CDR1 and CDR2 are DFQATT and SNEGSKA (reference sequence).

This chain joins TRBV5-1 and TRBJ2-7; TRBD1 matches 8 bases. The ends lost 4 bases at V and 4 bases at J; junction bases unmatched: 4. Germline loops: CDR1 SGHRS, CDR2 YFSETQ. This CDR3 comprises 13 residues. The CDR3 coding sequence is TGCGCCAGCAGCACCGGACAGGGTTACGAGCAGTACTTC. This translates into CASSTGQGYEQYF. Complete variable domain (other parts from reference TRBV5-1 and TRBJ2-7): KAGVTQTPRYLIKTRGQQVTLSCSPISGHRSVSWYQQTPGQGLQFLFEYFSETQRNKGNFPGRFSGRQFSNSRSEMNVSTLELGDSALYLCASSTGQGYEQYFGPGTRLTVT.

This clone was recorded only once. The V call is TRBV10-3, the J call TRBJ2-2; no definite D call. Per germline, CDR1 ENHRY and CDR2 SYGVKD. CDR3 length: 15 residues. Trimming took off 3 bases at V and 2 bases at J, with 10 bases between the two ends. CDR3 sequence: CAISDGRANTGELFF. DNA for the CDR3: TGTGCCATCAGTGATGGCCGGGCCAACACCGGGGAGCTGTTTTTT.

This clone occurred a few times. This chain joins TRBV30 and TRBJ1-5; no reliable D call. The germline V gene has CDR1 GTSNPN and CDR2 SVGIG (reference sequence). V lost 1 base, J lost 5 bases, and 9 bases lay in between. The CDR3 is 13 residues long. CDR3 in DNA: TGTGCCTGGAGTGGAAGGGTGGATCAGCCCCAGCATTTT. The encoded protein is CAWSGRVDQPQHF.

The chain has TRBV14 and TRBJ2-5; D not certain. Germline V gene data show CDR1 as SGHDN and CDR2 as FVKESK. This CDR3 has 14 amino acids. The ends were cut back, 1 base at V and 5 bases at J, with 11 bases in the middle. CDR3 DNA sequence: TGTGCCAGCAGCCAAGGAAGGGTAGCCGAGACCCAGTACTTC. Amino acid sequence: CASSQGRVAETQYF.

The gene calls are TRBV27 and TRBJ1-5; the match to TRBD1 covers 8 bases. The length of the CDR3 is 18 residues. Per the germline V gene, CDR1 is MNHEY and CDR2 is SMNVEV (reference sequence). With 1 base clipped from V and 0 bases from J, the junction kept 8 bases outside the gene matches. CDR3 coding DNA: TGTGCCAGCAGTTTATGGGGACGGACAGGGACTAGCAATCAGCCCCAGCATTTT. This sequence encodes CASSLWGRTGTSNQPQHF.

CDR3 bases: TGTGCCAGCAGCTGGGCGGGTCCCTACAATGAGCAGTTCTTC. It translates to CASSWAGPYNEQFF. The chain has TRBV7-6 and TRBJ2-1, with D possibly matching TRBD2 (5 bases). The V and J ends lost 4 bases and 2 bases respectively, with 9 bases between them. Germline V gene sequence: CDR1 SGHVS, CDR2 FNYEAQ. The CDR3 totals 14 residues.

The chain recombines TRBV28 with TRBJ2-3, with D uncertain. V lost 6 bases and J 2 bases, leaving 6 bases between the germline ends. Per germline, CDR1 MDHEN and CDR2 SYDVKM. The CDR3 totals 12 residues. As DNA, the CDR3 is TGTGCCAGCAGGGAGACCACAGATACGCAGTATTTT. Protein: CASRETTDTQYF.